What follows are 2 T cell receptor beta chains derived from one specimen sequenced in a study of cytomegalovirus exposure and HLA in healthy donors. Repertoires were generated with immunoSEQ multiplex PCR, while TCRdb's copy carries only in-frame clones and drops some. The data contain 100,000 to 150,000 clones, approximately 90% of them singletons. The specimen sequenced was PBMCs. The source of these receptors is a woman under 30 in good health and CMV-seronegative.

CDR3: CASSSGTSGLETQYF. CDR3 nucleotides: TGCGCCAGCAGCAGCGGGACTAGCGGGCTGGAGACCCAGTACTTC. The chain carries TRBV5-1 and TRBJ2-5; 12 nucleotides agree with TRBD2. Germline trimming cut 4 bases from V and 5 bases from J; bases unmatched to any gene: 6. CDR1 and CDR2 from the germline V gene are SGHRS and YFSETQ. The CDR3 has 15 amino acids.

The CDR3 DNA is TGCAGCGTGAGGCAGGGGAGCGTCCAAGAGACCCAGTACTTC. Amino acids: CSVRQGSVQETQYF. The chain is built from TRBV29-1 and TRBJ2-5; D is perhaps TRBD1 (6 bases). CDR1 is SQVTM and CDR2 is ANQGSEA in the germline V gene. Trimming left V 6 bases short and J 1 base short, with 15 bases between. CDR3 length: 14 residues.